This T cell receptor (beta chain) was observed in a study of control samples from healthy donors and cancer patients. The data were produced by immunoSEQ multiplex PCR, yet TCRdb's version contains in-frame clones alone and is incomplete. This table has some 71,000 clones, around 87% appearing once. The germline gives CDR1 MDHEN, CDR2 SYDVKM. Trimming removed 4 bases at V and 7 bases at J, with 16 bases between. The CDR3 has 14 amino acids. Material: PBMCs. The TCR sequence derives from a woman aged 45 to 65 with head and neck cancer. V gene TRBV28 combines with J gene TRBJ1-1; D perhaps matches TRBD1 (6 bases). The CDR3 spells CASSSPGGRVEAFF. The CDR3 DNA reads as TGTGCCAGCAGTTCCCCGGGGGGGCGGGTTGAAGCTTTCTTT.